These 2 T cell receptor beta chains were sequenced from one sample in a study of response to subunit inactivated influenza vaccine. TCRdb used MiXCR to reprocess the RT-PCR reads, holding one entry per CDR3 protein. The sample holds a few hundred thousand distinct CDR3 sequences; around 11% are singletons and the top ten take 9.5% to 11%. This sample also belongs to another study, concerning T cells expressing NK-cell markers. That publication notes: Production of TCR beta cDNA relied on 5'RACE template switching with UMIs.

Sequencing used PBMCs from blood, obtained on the day of vaccination. Source of these receptors: a man over 45 who received an inactivated influenza vaccine.

The sample holds many counts of this clonotype. The chain links TRBV6-1 to TRBJ1-6; D may be TRBD1 (6 bases). The V end lost 6 bases, the J end lost 0 bases, and 15 bases lay between the germline ends. Germline assignment: CDR1 MNHNS and CDR2 SASEGT. The CDR3 is made up of 17 amino acids. For the CDR3, the DNA is TGTGCCAGCAGAGGTCAGGGGATCGACTCCTATAATTCACCCCTCCACTTT. It yields the protein CASRGQGIDSYNSPLHF.

The sample holds many counts of this clonotype. This chain links TRBV7-9 with TRBJ2-1; D uncertain. The CDR3 sequence is 14 residues long. CDR1 SEHNR and CDR2 FQNEAQ come from the germline V gene (reference sequence). V lost 5 bases, J lost 5 bases, and 13 bases lay in between. This CDR3 reads CASSLVESHNEQFF. The DNA for the CDR3 is TGTGCCAGCAGCCTCGTCGAGAGCCACAATGAGCAGTTCTTC.